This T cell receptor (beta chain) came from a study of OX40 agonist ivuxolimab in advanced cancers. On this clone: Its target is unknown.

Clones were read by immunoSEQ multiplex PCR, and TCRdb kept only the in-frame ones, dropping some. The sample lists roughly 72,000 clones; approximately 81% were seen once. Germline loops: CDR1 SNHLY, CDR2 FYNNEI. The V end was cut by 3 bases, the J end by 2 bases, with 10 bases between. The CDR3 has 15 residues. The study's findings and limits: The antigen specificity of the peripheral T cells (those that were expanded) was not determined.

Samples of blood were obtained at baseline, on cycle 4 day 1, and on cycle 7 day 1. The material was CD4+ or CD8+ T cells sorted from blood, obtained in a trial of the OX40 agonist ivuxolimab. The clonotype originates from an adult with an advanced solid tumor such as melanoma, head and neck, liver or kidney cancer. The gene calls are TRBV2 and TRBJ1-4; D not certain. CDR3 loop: CASSDLGSTNEKLFF. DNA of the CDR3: TGTGCCAGCAGTGATTTGGGCAGTACTAATGAAAAACTGTTTTTT.